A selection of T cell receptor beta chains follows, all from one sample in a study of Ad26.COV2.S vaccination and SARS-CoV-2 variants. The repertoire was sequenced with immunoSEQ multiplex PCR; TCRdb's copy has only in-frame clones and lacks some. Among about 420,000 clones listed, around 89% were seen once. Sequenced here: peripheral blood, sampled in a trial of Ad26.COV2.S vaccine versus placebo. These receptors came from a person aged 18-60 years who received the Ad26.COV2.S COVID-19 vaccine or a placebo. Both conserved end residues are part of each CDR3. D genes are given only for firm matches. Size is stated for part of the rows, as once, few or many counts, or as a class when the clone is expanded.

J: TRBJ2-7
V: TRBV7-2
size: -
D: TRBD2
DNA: TGTGCCAGCAGCTTAGTAGCGGGGGGCTCCTACGAGCAGTACTTC
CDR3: CASSLVAGGSYEQYF

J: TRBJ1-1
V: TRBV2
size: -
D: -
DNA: TGTGCCAGCAGAGACAGAGCAGTAAACACTGAAGCTTTCTTT
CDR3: CASRDRAVNTEAFF

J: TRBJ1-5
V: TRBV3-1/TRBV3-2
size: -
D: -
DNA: TGTGCCAGCAGCCTCGACCGAATCGGTCAGCCCCAGCATTTT
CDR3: CASSLDRIGQPQHF

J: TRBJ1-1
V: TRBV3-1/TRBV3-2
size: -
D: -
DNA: TGTGCCAGCAGCCAAGAGGAATACACTGAAGCTTTCTTT
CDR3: CASSQEEYTEAFF

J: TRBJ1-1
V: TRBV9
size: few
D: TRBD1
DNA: TGTGCCAGCAGCGTAGTGACAGGGGATACTGAAGCTTTCTTT
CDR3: CASSVVTGDTEAFF

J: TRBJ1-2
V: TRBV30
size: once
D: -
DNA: TGTGCCTGGAGTGTCAGGTTCGTTAACTATGGCTACACCTTC
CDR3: CAWSVRFVNYGYTF

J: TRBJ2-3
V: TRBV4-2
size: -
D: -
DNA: TGTGCCAGCAGTCTCAGGACCCGAGGCGCAGATACGCAGTATTTT
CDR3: CASSLRTRGADTQYF

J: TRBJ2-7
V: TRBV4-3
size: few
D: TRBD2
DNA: TGCGCCAGCAGCCCGTCGGGACTAGGTGCCTACGAGCAGTACTTC
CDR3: CASSPSGLGAYEQYF

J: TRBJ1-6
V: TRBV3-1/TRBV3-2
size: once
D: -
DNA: TGTGCCAGCAGCCCCCCCGACAGCTCCTATAATTCACCCCTCCACTTT
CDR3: CASSPPDSSYNSPLHF

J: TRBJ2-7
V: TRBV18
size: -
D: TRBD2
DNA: TGTGCCAGCTCACCAGCGGGGGAGGCCTACGAGCAGTACTTC
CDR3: CASSPAGEAYEQYF

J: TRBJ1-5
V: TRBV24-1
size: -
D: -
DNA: TGTGCCACCAGTGCCGGGTTTCGTGGGCAGCCCCAGCATTTT
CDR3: CATSAGFRGQPQHF

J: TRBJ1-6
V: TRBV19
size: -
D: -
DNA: TGTGCCAGTAGTATTGGCCAGGCTAGCTCCTATAATTCACCCCTCCACTTT
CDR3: CASSIGQASSYNSPLHF

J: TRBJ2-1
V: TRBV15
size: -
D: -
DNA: TGTGCCACCACCTCATCCCGCCGAGGGGGATACAATGAGCAGTTCTTC
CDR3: CATTSSRRGGYNEQFF

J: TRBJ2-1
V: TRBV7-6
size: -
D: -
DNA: TGTGCCAGCAGCCCCGGGAGCGACAATGAGCAGTTCTTC
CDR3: CASSPGSDNEQFF

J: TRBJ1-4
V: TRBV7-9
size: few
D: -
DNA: TGTGCCAGCAGCTTGGAGGACCTCAATGAAAAACTGTTTTTT
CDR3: CASSLEDLNEKLFF

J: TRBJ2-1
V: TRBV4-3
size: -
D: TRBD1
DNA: TGCGCCAGCAGCCAAGATAAGGCGCAGGGGGCGAATGAGCAGTTCTTC
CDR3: CASSQDKAQGANEQFF

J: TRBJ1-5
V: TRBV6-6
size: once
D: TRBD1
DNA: TGTGCCAGCAGAAAACAGAGACAGGGAGGGTATCTGCCCCAGCATTTT
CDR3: CASRKQRQGGYLPQHF

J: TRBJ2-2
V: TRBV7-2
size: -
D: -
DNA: TGTGCCAGCAGTTATCGGGGAGGAACCGGGGAGCTGTTTTTT
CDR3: CASSYRGGTGELFF

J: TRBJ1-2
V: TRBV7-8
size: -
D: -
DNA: TGTGCCAGCAGTCCCGAGGGGGTCGACTACACCTTC
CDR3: CASSPEGVDYTF

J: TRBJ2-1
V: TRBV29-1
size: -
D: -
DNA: TGCAGCGCCGCCACATCCCGATACAATGAGCAGTTCTTC
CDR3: CSAATSRYNEQFF

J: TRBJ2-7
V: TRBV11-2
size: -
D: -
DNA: TGTGCCAGCAGCCCCCCCAACAAGGGCCCACCCTACGAGCAGTACTTC
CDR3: CASSPPNKGPPYEQYF

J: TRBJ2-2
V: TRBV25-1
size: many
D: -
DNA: TGTGCCAGCAGTGAGGGCACCCACACCGGGGAGCTGTTTTTT
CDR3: CASSEGTHTGELFF